The entry below gives a single TCR beta chain sequence along with its context. This specimen belongs to a study of blood T cell repertoires in COVID-19. Clones were sequenced by immunoSEQ multiplex PCR, and TCRdb holds only the in-frame ones, with some missing. The repertoire consists of 87,000 or so clones, with about 90% occurring once and the leading ten covering approximately 7%. Germline V gene sequence: CDR1 KGHSH, CDR2 LQKENI. Trimming removed 1 base at V and 11 bases at J, with 12 bases between. The CDR3 runs to 13 residues. This chain connects TRBV18 to TRBJ1-5; no clear D. Sequenced input: peripheral blood. The sequence came from a man aged 18 to 29 with COVID-19, enrolled during active disease. CDR3 amino acids: CASSPREDRSQHF. DNA of the CDR3: TGTGCCAGCTCACCACGGGAGGACCGGTCCCAGCATTTT.